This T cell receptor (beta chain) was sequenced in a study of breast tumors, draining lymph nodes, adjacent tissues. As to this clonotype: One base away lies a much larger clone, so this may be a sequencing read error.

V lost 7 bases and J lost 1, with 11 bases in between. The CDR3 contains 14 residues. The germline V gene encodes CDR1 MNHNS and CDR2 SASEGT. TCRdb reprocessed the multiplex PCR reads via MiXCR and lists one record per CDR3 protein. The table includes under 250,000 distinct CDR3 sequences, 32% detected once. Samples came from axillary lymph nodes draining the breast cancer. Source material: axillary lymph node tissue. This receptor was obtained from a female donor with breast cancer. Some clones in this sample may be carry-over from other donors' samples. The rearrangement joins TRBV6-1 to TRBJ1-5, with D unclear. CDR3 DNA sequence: TGTGCCAGCAATGCAGACTGGAGCAATCAGCCCCAGCATTTT. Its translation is CASNADWSNQPQHF.